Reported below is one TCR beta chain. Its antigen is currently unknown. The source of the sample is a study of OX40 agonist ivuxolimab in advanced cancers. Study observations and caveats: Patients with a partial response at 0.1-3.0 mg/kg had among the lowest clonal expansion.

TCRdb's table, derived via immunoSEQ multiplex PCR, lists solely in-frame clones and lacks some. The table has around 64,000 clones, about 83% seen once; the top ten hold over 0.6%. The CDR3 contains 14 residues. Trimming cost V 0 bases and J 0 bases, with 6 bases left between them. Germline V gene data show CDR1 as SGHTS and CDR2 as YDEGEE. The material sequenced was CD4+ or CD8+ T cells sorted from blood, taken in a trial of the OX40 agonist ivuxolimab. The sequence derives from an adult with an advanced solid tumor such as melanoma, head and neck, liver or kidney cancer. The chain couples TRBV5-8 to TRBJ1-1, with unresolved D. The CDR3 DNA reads TGTGCCAGCAGCTTGGGGACGTTGAACACTGAAGCTTTCTTT. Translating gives CASSLGTLNTEAFF.